Shown below are 8 T cell receptor beta chains from a single sample sequenced in a study of CD8+ T cells in alopecia areata. Treatment denoted: oral pan-JAK inhibitor, 5-10 mg twice daily. RNA extraction was followed by reverse transcription into cDNA, which acted as the sequencing template. Method: immunoSEQ multiplex PCR; TCRdb's copy keeps in-frame clones and lacks some. Of around 200,000 clones in the sample, around three fifths were seen once. This specimen was CD8+ T cells sorted from blood, taken at week 24, from a patient treated with tofacitinib. The receptors shown here come from a human donor with alopecia areata.

The chain recombines TRBV15 with TRBJ2-6; tentative D call: TRBD2 (6 bases). The CDR3 is 17 amino acids. Trimming cost V 0 bases and J 2 bases, with 11 bases left between them. The germline gives CDR1 LNHNV, CDR2 YYDKDF (reference sequence). CDR3 loop: CATSREGGVTGANVLTF. CDR3 DNA: TGTGCCACCAGCAGAGAGGGGGGTGTAACTGGGGCCAACGTCCTGACTTTC.

This clone was seen more than once but under ten times. The chain uses TRBV19 and TRBJ2-2; D gene ambiguous. Looked up from germline, CDR1 is LNHDA and CDR2 is SQIVND (reference sequence). The V and J ends lost 2 bases and 6 bases respectively, with 7 bases between them. This CDR3 has 13 residues. The CDR3 DNA is TGTGCCAGTAGTATAATCCTGTCCGGGGAGCTGTTTTTT. It yields the protein CASSIILSGELFF. Using reference TRBV19 and TRBJ2-2 for the parts outside the CDR3, the full variable domain is DGGITQSPKYLFRKEGQNVTLSCEQNLNHDAMYWYRQDPGQGLRLIYYSQIVNDFQKGDIAEGYSVSREKKESFPLTVTSAQKNPTAFYLCASSIILSGELFFGEGSRLTVL.

V gene TRBV7-2 combines with J gene TRBJ2-1, with TRBD2 matching 8 bases. This CDR3 contains 14 residues. V lost 2 bases and J lost 8; bases outside the gene matches: 5. Looked up from germline, CDR1 is SGHTA and CDR2 is FQGNSA. Here the CDR3 reads CASSLSGGDYEQFF. Here the CDR3 DNA reads TGTGCCAGCAGCTTAAGCGGGGGAGACTATGAGCAGTTCTTC.

V gene TRBV27 combines with J gene TRBJ2-3, with TRBD2 matching over 13 bases. The CDR3 length is 19 residues. V was clipped by 3 bases and J by 3 bases; unmatched bases: 12. Germline V gene data show CDR1 as MNHEY and CDR2 as SMNVEV (reference sequence). The CDR3: CASSLTSWTSGGMTDTQYF. CDR3 bases: TGTGCCAGCAGTTTGACATCCTGGACTAGCGGGGGTATGACAGATACGCAGTATTTT.

V is TRBV30 and J is TRBJ1-2, with TRBD1 matching 9 bases. The CDR3 sequence is 15 residues long. Unmatched junction bases numbered 6, after V lost 1 base and J lost 3 bases. CDR1 is GTSNPN and CDR2 is SVGIG in the germline V gene (reference sequence). The CDR3 spells CAWSGTGVRYYGYTF. CDR3 coding DNA: TGTGCCTGGAGTGGGACAGGGGTTCGGTACTATGGCTACACCTTC. Full variable domain (outside the CDR3, taken from reference TRBV30 and TRBJ1-2): SQTIHQWPATLVQPVGSPLSLECTVEGTSNPNLYWYRQAAGRGLQLLFYSVGIGQISSEVPQNLSASRPQDRQFILSSKKLLLSDSGFYLCAWSGTGVRYYGYTFGSGTRLTVV.

This clone showed up just a few times. The rearrangement joins TRBV29-1 to TRBJ2-7; a possible D gene is TRBD1 (6 bases). CDR3 size: 15 residues. Trimming stripped 6 bases from V and 3 bases from J, with 21 bases between. Germline loops: CDR1 SQVTM, CDR2 ANQGSEA. DNA for the CDR3: TGCAGCGTAGAAAGGCAAGGGCAGGGGATCTACGAGCAGTACTTC. It codes for CSVERQGQGIYEQYF.

The chain carries TRBV2 and TRBJ2-1, with no clear D. Germline lookup yields CDR1 SNHLY and CDR2 FYNNEI. CDR3 length: 16 residues. V lost 3 bases and J lost 0, with 12 bases in between. The CDR3 here is CASSDPTSSSYNEQFF. CDR3 sequence (DNA): TGTGCCAGCAGTGACCCGACCTCCAGCTCCTACAATGAGCAGTTCTTC.

The chain links TRBV18 to TRBJ1-5, with 7 bases that match TRBD1. V lost 6 bases, J lost 4 bases, and 6 bases stayed unmatched. The CDR3 loop spans 14 amino acids. Germline CDR1 and CDR2: KGHSH and LQKENI. The CDR3 DNA follows: TGTGCCAGCTCGCCGGACAGGATTAATCAGCCCCAGCATTTT. This translates into CASSPDRINQPQHF.